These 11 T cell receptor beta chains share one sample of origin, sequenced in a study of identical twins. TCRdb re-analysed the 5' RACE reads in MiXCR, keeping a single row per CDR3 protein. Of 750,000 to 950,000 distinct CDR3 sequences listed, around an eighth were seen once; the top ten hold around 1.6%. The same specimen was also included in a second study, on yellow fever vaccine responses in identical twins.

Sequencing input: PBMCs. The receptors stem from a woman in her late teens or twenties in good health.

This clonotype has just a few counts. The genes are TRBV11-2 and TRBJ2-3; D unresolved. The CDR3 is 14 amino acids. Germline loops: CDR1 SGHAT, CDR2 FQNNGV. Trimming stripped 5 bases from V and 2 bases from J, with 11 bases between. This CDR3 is CASSPRALTDTQYF. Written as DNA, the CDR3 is TGTGCCAGCAGCCCCCGGGCCCTCACAGATACGCAGTATTTT.

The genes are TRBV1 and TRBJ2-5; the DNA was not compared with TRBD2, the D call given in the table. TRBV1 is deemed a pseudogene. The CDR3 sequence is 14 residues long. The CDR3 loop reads CTSSGGLDFQTQYF. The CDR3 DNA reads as TGCACCAGCAGCGGGGGACTAGATTTTCAGACCCAGTACTTC.

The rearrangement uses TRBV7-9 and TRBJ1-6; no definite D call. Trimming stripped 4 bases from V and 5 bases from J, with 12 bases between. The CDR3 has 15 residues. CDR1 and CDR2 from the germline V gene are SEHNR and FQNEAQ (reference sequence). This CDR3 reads CASSSWEQNNSPLHF. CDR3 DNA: TGTGCCAGCAGCTCATGGGAACAGAATAATTCACCCCTCCACTTT.

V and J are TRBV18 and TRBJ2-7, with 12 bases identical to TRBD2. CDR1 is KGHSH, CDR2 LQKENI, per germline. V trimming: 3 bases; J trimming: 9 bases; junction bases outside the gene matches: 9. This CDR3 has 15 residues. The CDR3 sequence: CASSPWTSGIMGQYF. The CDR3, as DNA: TGTGCCAGCTCACCTTGGACTAGCGGGATTATGGGGCAGTACTTC.

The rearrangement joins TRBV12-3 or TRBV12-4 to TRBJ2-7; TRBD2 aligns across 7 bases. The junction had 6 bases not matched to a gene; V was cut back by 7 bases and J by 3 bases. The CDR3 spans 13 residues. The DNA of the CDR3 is TGTGCCAGCAACTCCGGGACTATCTACGAGCAGTACTTC. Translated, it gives CASNSGTIYEQYF.

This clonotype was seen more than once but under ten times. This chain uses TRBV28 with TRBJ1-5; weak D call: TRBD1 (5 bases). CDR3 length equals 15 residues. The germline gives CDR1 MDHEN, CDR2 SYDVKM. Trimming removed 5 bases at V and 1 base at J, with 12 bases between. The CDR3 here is CASSTGLNSNQPQHF. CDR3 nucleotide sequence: TGTGCCAGCAGTACAGGACTAAACAGCAATCAGCCCCAGCATTTT.

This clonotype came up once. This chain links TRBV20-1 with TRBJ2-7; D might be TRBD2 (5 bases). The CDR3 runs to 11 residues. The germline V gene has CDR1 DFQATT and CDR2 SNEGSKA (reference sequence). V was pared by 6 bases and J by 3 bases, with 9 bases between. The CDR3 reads CSATGLYEQYF. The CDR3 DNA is TGCAGTGCGACCGGACTCTACGAGCAGTACTTC.

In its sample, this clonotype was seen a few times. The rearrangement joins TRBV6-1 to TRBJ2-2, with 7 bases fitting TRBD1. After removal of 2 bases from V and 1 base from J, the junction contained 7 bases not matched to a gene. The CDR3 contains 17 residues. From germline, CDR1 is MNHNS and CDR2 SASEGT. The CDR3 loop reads CASSERGGSLNTGELFF. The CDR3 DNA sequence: TGTGCCAGCAGTGAAAGAGGGGGCTCCCTGAACACCGGGGAGCTGTTTTTT.

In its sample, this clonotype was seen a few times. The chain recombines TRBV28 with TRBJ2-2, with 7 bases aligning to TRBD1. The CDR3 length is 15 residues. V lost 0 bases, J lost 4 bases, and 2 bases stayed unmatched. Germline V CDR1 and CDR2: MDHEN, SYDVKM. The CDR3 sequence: CASSLWGQSTGELFF. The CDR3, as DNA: TGTGCCAGCAGTTTATGGGGACAGAGCACCGGGGAGCTGTTTTTT.

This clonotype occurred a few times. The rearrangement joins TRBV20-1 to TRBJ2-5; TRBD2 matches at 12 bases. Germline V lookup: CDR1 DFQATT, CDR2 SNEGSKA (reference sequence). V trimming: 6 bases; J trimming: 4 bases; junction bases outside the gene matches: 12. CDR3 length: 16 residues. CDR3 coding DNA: TGCAGTGCCCCCCCACTAGCGGGAGGAGTTGGAGAGACCCAGTACTTC. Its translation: CSAPPLAGGVGETQYF.

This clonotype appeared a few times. The CDR3: CASSLPPSHEQFF. The CDR3 DNA reads as TGTGCCAGCAGCTTACCCCCCTCTCATGAGCAGTTCTTC. V is TRBV7-2 and J is TRBJ2-1; D is unresolved. Per germline, CDR1 SGHTA and CDR2 FQGNSA. CDR3 length: 13 residues. Trimming took 2 bases from V and 8 from J, leaving 10 bases between them.